Sequencing of this TCR beta chain was carried out in a study of shared clonotypes between healthy human individuals. Germline assignment: CDR1 SGHNT and CDR2 YYREEE (reference sequence). CDR3 size: 15 residues. V was clipped by 4 bases and J by 7 bases; unmatched bases: 9. This clone occurred once. TCRdb's table, derived via immunoSEQ multiplex PCR, lists solely in-frame clones and lacks some. The sample has some 2,000,000 clones, 85% to 95% seen once. The material sequenced was naive CD4+ T cells sorted from blood. Subset described: CD45RA+ positively selected. The sequence was collected from a man between 18 and 29 years old in good health. The chain joins TRBV5-4 to TRBJ2-1; 9 bases line up with TRBD1. This CDR3 is CASSTPTGGGNEQFF. CDR3 DNA: TGTGCCAGCAGCACCCCGACAGGGGGAGGGAATGAGCAGTTCTTC.